One sample yielded the 23 T cell receptor beta chains listed below, sequenced in a study of blood T cell repertoires in COVID-19. The protocol was immunoSEQ multiplex PCR, while the TCRdb copy is restricted to in-frame clones and leaves out a portion. The table includes about 210,000 clones, approximately 86% detected once. Sequencing was performed on PBMCs or T cells enriched from blood (not recorded which). All receptors come from a woman under 40 who had been exposed to COVID-19.

In this sample, this clone turned up once. The rearrangement joins TRBV3-1 (or the pseudogene TRBV3-2) to TRBJ2-5, with 8 bases fitting TRBD1. The trim removed 0 bases at V and 7 bases at J, leaving 7 bases unmatched. The CDR3 sequence is 15 residues long. Germline values: CDR1 LGHDT, CDR2 YNNKEL (reference sequence). The CDR3 sequence is CASSQDGQGFWTQYF. In DNA, the CDR3 is TGTGCCAGCAGCCAAGATGGACAGGGCTTTTGGACCCAGTACTTC.

V is TRBV2 and J is TRBJ2-2; 8 positions agree with TRBD1. Per the germline V gene, CDR1 is SNHLY and CDR2 is FYNNEI. This CDR3 is 13 amino acids long. V gave up 7 bases and J gave up 6 bases; unmatched junction bases: 4. The chain's CDR3 is CASIQGASGELFF. DNA of the CDR3: TGTGCCAGCATCCAGGGGGCTTCCGGGGAGCTGTTTTTT.

This rearrangement joins TRBV6-1 to TRBJ2-3, with D possibly TRBD2 on 7 matching bases. Germline lookup yields CDR1 MNHNS and CDR2 SASEGT. The ends were cut back, 0 bases at V and 5 bases at J, with 12 bases in the middle. The CDR3 runs 15 residues. The CDR3 is CASSEAGGRGDTQYF. CDR3 coding DNA: TGTGCCAGCAGTGAAGCGGGGGGGCGGGGAGATACGCAGTATTTT.

This rearrangement joins TRBV15 to TRBJ1-5; 8 bases line up with TRBD1. Germline-derived CDR1 and CDR2 are LNHNV and YYDKDF (reference sequence). With V trimmed by 0 bases and J by 0 bases, 19 bases remained unmatched. This CDR3 is 22 amino acids long. CDR3 sequence reads: CATSRDQSSAGGAVDSNQPQHF. The CDR3 coding sequence is TGTGCCACCAGCAGAGATCAAAGCTCGGCAGGGGGCGCGGTAGATAGCAATCAGCCCCAGCATTTT. The full variable domain, rest sourced from reference TRBV15 and TRBJ1-5, is DAMVIQNPRYQVTQFGKPVTLSCSQTLNHNVMYWYQQKSSQAPKLLFHYYDKDFNNEADTPDNFQSRRPNTSFCFLDIRSPGLGDTAMYLCATSRDQSSAGGAVDSNQPQHFGDGTRLSIL.

The chain links TRBV18 to TRBJ1-3; 8 positions agree with TRBD1. This CDR3 contains 16 residues. The germline gives CDR1 KGHSH, CDR2 LQKENI. Trimming cost V 2 bases and J 1 base; bases outside gene matches: 4. This CDR3 reads CASSPGQGYSGNTIYF. As DNA, the CDR3 is TGTGCCAGCTCACCAGGACAGGGTTATTCTGGAAACACCATATATTTT.

The chain links TRBV9 to TRBJ2-5; the match to TRBD2 covers 10 bases. Germline assignment: CDR1 SGDLS and CDR2 YYNGEE. Trimming cost V 0 bases and J 7 bases; bases outside gene matches: 9. The CDR3 sequence is 16 residues long. The CDR3, as DNA: TGTGCCAGCAGCGTAGCGAGCGGGGGGGCCGTCGGGACCCAGTACTTC. Amino acid sequence: CASSVASGGAVGTQYF.

V and J are TRBV2 and TRBJ1-1, with TRBD1 matching 8 bases. Trimming at V came to 8 bases and at J to 4 bases, leaving 9 bases not matched to a gene. Per germline, CDR1 SNHLY and CDR2 FYNNEI. CDR3 length: 14 residues. The CDR3 region is CASGFRGRSTEAFF. The CDR3 DNA sequence: TGTGCCAGCGGCTTCAGGGGGCGTAGCACTGAAGCTTTCTTT.

The chain employs TRBV10-3 and TRBJ2-7; TRBD1 is a possible D gene (6 bases). V was trimmed by 10 bases and J by 6 bases, leaving 13 bases between them. CDR1 and CDR2 from the germline V gene are ENHRY and SYGVKD. This CDR3 has 11 amino acids. The CDR3 protein is CANSDSTEQYF. The CDR3 region has the DNA TGTGCCAACTCGGACAGCACCGAGCAGTACTTC.

The V gene is TRBV10-3, the J gene TRBJ1-3; 7 bases agree with TRBD1. Per the germline V gene, CDR1 is ENHRY and CDR2 is SYGVKD. Losses at the gene ends were 0 bases for V and 2 bases for J; bases not matched to a gene: 1. This CDR3 contains 15 residues. The DNA of the CDR3 is TGTGCCATCAGTGAGTCGACAGGGACTGGAAACACCATATATTTT. Translated: CAISESTGTGNTIYF.

The V call is TRBV29-1, the J call TRBJ2-2; possible D gene TRBD1, 5 bases. Germline lookup yields CDR1 SQVTM and CDR2 ANQGSEA. The CDR3 consists of 13 residues. With 5 bases removed from V and 2 bases from J, the gap between germline ends came to 9 bases. DNA of the CDR3: TGCAGCGTTTTCAGGGCCAACACCGGGGAGCTGTTTTTT. Its translation is CSVFRANTGELFF.

This clone was found once. This sequence joins TRBV30 and TRBJ1-2; tentative D call: TRBD1 (5 bases). From germline, CDR1 is GTSNPN and CDR2 SVGIG (reference sequence). The CDR3 is 13 residues long. Trimming removed 3 bases from V and 3 bases from J, with 11 bases in between. CDR3 amino acids: CAWSAGFHYGYTF. CDR3 nucleotide sequence: TGTGCCTGGAGCGCAGGGTTTCACTATGGCTACACCTTC. The full variable domain, rest sourced from reference TRBV30 and TRBJ1-2, is SQTIHQWPATLVQPVGSPLSLECTVEGTSNPNLYWYRQAAGRGLQLLFYSVGIGQISSEVPQNLSASRPQDRQFILSSKKLLLSDSGFYLCAWSAGFHYGYTFGSGTRLTVV.

This chain connects TRBV28 to TRBJ2-3, with 7 nucleotides matching TRBD2. Germline-derived CDR1 and CDR2 are MDHEN and SYDVKM. CDR3 length equals 15 residues. V gave up 5 bases and J gave up 2 bases; unmatched junction bases: 7. The CDR3: CASSVASGTTDTQYF. The DNA for the CDR3 is TGTGCCAGCAGTGTAGCGAGCGGGACCACAGATACGCAGTATTTT.

This clone appeared once. The V and J genes are TRBV2 and TRBJ2-3, with a possible D match to TRBD1 (6 bases). CDR3 length equals 15 residues. V lost 6 bases and J lost 1, with 14 bases in between. CDR1 and CDR2 (germline): SNHLY, FYNNEI. CDR3 coding DNA: TGTGCCAGCAGCGCTGACAGGATAGGCACAGATACGCAGTATTTT. As protein: CASSADRIGTDTQYF.

The table lists this clone with a few counts. CDR3 protein: CASSIRQGATHEQYF. The CDR3 nucleotides are TGTGCCAGCAGCATCAGACAGGGGGCTACCCACGAGCAGTACTTC. The chain joins TRBV7-8 to TRBJ2-7; 10 bases align to TRBD1. CDR3 size: 15 residues. Germline CDR1 and CDR2: SGHVS and FQNEAQ. J lost 5 bases, V lost 5 bases, and 9 bases had no gene match.

V and J are TRBV24-1 and TRBJ1-5; TRBD1 matches 8 bases. This CDR3 comprises 15 residues. The germline CDR1 and CDR2 sequences are KGHDR and SFDVKD. The J segment lost 4 bases and the V segment lost 4 bases, leaving 5 bases of the junction unmatched. For the CDR3, the DNA is TGTGCCACCAGTGACCCCGGGACAGGTAATCAGCCCCAGCATTTT. This sequence encodes CATSDPGTGNQPQHF.

This clone was seen a handful of times. The chain combines TRBV5-1 with TRBJ2-7; TRBD1 matches at 9 bases. Germline loops: CDR1 SGHRS, CDR2 YFSETQ. V dropped 0 bases and J dropped 3; count of bases not matched to a gene: 10. The CDR3 sequence is 17 residues long. The DNA of the CDR3 is TGCGCCAGCAGCTTGGAGGCCCCCGGGACAGGGAGCTACGAGCAGTACTTC. Its translation is CASSLEAPGTGSYEQYF.

The chain is built from TRBV4-1 and TRBJ2-7; tentatively, D is TRBD2 (6 bases). Looked up from germline, CDR1 is MGHRA and CDR2 is YSYEKL. This CDR3 region has 14 residues. V lost 4 bases and J lost 5, with 15 bases in between. The CDR3, as DNA: TGCGCCAGCAGCCCCATGGAGGGGTTAGACGAGCAGTACTTC. This codes for CASSPMEGLDEQYF.

The chain recombines TRBV12-3 or TRBV12-4 with TRBJ1-2; TRBD1 might be the D (5 bases). Deletions cut 3 bases from V and 8 bases from J, with 13 bases between. This CDR3 comprises 13 residues. CDR3 sequence (DNA): TGTGCCAGCAGTTTCGGGCAGGGTGGCGGCTACACCTTC. Translation: CASSFGQGGGYTF.

V and J are TRBV12-5 and TRBJ2-3; 10 bases fit TRBD2. The V gene's germline CDR1 is LGHNT and CDR2 FRNRAP. V was clipped by 6 bases and J by 9 bases; unmatched bases: 9. CDR3 size: 14 residues. CDR3 sequence reads: CASGPGIAGGTQYF. The CDR3 bases are TGTGCTAGTGGCCCCGGGATAGCGGGGGGAACGCAGTATTTT.

This chain joins TRBV6-5 and TRBJ1-6, with 7 bases that match TRBD1. CDR3 size: 14 residues. The V segment lost 6 bases and the J segment 10 bases; nucleotides outside the gene matches: 9. CDR1 MNHEY and CDR2 SVGAGI come from the germline V gene. The CDR3 here is CASRPTGSGSPLHF. Here the CDR3 DNA reads TGTGCCAGCAGACCGACAGGGTCCGGATCACCCCTCCACTTT.

V usage is TRBV3-1 (or the pseudogene TRBV3-2) and J usage is TRBJ1-1; perhaps TRBD1 as D (5 bases). Germline assignment: CDR1 LGHDT and CDR2 YNNKEL (reference sequence). CDR3 length: 15 amino acids. Trimming removed 1 base at V and 2 bases at J, with 11 bases between. The CDR3 reads CASSQGQTYNTEAFF. CDR3 DNA sequence: TGTGCCAGCAGCCAAGGACAGACCTACAACACTGAAGCTTTCTTT.

This chain's CDR3 is CASSLVQGTGELFF. The CDR3 DNA sequence: TGCGCCAGCAGCTTGGTCCAGGGCACCGGGGAGCTGTTTTTT. The chain has TRBV5-1 and TRBJ2-2, with D maybe TRBD1 (5 bases). The CDR3 has 14 residues. The germline V and J ends were trimmed by 0 bases and 4 bases, with 7 bases remaining between them. Germline loops: CDR1 SGHRS, CDR2 YFSETQ.

The CDR3 protein is CASSQRQPNEKLFF. The CDR3, as DNA: TGTGCCAGCAGCCAGAGACAGCCAAATGAAAAACTGTTTTTT. This sequence joins TRBV14 and TRBJ1-4, with a tentative D call TRBD1 (5 bases). The CDR3 length is 14 residues. Germline CDR1 SGHDN, CDR2 FVKESK. Trimming shortened V by 3 bases and J by 5 bases, and 10 bases separated the two germline ends.